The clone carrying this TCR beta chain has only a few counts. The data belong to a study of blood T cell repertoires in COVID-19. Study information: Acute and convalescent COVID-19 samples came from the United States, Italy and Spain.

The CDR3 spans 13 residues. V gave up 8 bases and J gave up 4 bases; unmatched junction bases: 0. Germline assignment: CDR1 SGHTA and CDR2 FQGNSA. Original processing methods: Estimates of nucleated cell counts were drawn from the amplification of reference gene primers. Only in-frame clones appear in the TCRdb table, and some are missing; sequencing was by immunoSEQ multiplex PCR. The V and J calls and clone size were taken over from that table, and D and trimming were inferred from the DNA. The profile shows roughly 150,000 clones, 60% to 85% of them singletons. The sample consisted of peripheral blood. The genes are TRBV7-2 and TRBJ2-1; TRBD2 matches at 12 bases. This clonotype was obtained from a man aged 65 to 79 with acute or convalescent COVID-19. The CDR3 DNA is TGTGCCAGCGGACTAGCGGGGTACAATGAGCAGTTCTTC. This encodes CASGLAGYNEQFF.